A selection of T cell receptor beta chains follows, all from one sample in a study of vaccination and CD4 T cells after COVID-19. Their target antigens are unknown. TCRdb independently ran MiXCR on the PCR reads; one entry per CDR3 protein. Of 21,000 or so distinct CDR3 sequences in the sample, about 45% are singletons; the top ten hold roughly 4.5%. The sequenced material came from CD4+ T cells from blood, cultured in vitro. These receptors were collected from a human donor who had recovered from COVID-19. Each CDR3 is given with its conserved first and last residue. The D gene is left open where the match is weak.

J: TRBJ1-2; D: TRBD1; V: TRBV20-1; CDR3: CSAQGQLYGYTF
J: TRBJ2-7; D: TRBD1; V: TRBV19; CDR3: CASSMGDSRIYEQYF
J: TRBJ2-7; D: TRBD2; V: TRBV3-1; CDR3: CASSQVTLAGYGYEQYF
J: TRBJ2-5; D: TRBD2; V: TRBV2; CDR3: CASREGTSGSGETQYF
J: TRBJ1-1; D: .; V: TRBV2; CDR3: CASTFGGAGTEAFF
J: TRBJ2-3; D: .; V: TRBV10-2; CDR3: CASSGVGGATDTQYF
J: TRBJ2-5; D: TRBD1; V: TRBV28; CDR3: CASSDWDRGGETQYF
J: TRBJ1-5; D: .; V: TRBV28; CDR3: CASSFLPGTNQPQHF
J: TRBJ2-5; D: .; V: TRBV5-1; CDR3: CASSLDPIKAQYF
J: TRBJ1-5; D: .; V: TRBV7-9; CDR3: CASSSDPGDNQPQHF
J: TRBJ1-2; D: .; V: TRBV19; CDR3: CASYETSRDGYTF
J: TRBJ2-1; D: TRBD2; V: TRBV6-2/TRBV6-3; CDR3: CASSYRGGNEQFF
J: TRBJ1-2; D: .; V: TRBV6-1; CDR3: CASSPGGENYGYTF
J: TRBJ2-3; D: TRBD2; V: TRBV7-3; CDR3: CASRGGRAVGDTQYF
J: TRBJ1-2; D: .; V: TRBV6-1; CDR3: CASSTPAGSYGYTF
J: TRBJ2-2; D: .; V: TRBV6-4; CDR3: CASSDQGDGELFF
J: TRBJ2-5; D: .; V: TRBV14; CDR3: CASSQLIGKETQYF
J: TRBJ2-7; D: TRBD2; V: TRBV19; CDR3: CASSRSSGISNYEQYF
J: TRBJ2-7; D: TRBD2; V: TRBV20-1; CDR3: CSARDPGSGILREQYF
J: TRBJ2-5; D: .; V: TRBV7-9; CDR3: CASSRTGREVLGQETQYF
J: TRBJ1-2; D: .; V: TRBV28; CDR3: CASSSGTQPSGYTF
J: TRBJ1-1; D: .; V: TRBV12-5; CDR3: CASGLPLENTEAFF
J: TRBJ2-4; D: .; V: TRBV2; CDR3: CASSERNIQYF
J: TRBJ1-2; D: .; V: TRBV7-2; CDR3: CASSQGPLSLHGYTF
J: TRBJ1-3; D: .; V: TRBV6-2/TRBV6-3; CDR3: CASTPEFRSGNTIYF
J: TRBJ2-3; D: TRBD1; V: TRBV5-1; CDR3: CASSKRGQGTDTQYF
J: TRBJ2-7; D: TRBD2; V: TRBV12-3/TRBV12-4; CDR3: CASSPGTSDGAYEQYF
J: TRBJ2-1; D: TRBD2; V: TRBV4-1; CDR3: CASSQVPAGAYNEQFF
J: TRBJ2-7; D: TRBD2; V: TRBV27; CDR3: CASREAGAYEQYF
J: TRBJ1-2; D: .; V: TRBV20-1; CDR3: CSAAGEAYGYTF
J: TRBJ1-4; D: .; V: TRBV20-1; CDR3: CSVGGNEKLFF
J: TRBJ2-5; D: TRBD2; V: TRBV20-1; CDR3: CSASPRTSRETQYF
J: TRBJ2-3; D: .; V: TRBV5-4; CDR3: CASSLVPTDTQYF
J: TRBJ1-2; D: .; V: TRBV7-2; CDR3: CASSSKGVALYGYTF
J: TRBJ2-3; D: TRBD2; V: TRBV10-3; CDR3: CAISSPSGIDTDTQYF
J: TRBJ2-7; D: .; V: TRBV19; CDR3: CASSMYWSSYEQYF
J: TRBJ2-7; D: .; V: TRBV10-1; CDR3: CASSRGRADYEQYF
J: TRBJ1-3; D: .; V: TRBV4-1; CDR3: CASSQPRDPGNTIYF
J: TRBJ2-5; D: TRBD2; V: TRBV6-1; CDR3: CASSTTSGRETQYF
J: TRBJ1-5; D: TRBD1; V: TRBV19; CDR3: CASSMDRTNQPQHF
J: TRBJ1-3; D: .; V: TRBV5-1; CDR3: CASSAASSGNTIYF
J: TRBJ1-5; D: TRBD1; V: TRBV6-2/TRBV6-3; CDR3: CVSVKGANDQPQHF
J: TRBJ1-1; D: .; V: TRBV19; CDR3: CASSDRRNTEAFF
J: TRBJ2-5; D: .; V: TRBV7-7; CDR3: CASSLGGGTLQETQYF
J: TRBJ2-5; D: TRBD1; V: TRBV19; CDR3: CASSISQQGAHETQYF
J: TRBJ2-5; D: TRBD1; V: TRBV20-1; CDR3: CSAPTGGGETQYF
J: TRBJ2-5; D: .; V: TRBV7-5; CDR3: CISVSEVFYRGGETQYF
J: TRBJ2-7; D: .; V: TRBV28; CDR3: CASSFGATYEQYF
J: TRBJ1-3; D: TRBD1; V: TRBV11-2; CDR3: CASRDRPSGNTIYF
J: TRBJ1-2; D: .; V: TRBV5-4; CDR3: CASSLAGGTMGGYTF
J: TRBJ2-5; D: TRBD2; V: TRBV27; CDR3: CASSPSGASGRASQETQYF
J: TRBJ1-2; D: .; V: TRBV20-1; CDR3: CSANTPGYGYTF
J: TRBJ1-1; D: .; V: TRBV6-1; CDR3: CATRGRGRGTEAFF
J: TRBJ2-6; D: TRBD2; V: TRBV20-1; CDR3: CSARGEGRAGANVLTF
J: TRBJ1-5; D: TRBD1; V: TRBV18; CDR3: CASSTAGTGGNQPQHF
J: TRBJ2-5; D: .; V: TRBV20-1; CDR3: CSALIMGRAETQYF
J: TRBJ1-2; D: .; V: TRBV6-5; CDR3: CASSYSVLNYGYTF